This T cell receptor (beta chain) was recorded in a study of T cell responses to AZD1222 COVID-19 vaccine. The overall study: Second doses were pooled across both intervals (about 4 or about 12 weeks). The study's findings and limits: Among the donors, most were white British and more were female, and clonal diversity was possibly underestimated. The study identified only five or six AZD1222 recipients as seropositive at baseline. Along spike, vaccine-associated CD4 TCRs were found throughout, with dominance at 160-218 and 743-854.

Assay: immunoSEQ multiplex PCR; the TCRdb copy retains only in-frame clones and omits some. In the table there are about 120,000 clones, over 75% of which are singletons. The CDR3 runs to 15 residues. The germline V gene has CDR1 LNHDA and CDR2 SQIVND (reference sequence). With 5 bases clipped from V and 4 bases from J, the junction kept 6 bases outside the gene matches. A note on this clone: Its cognate antigen is unknown.

The chain joins TRBV19 to TRBJ2-2; TRBD1 matches 8 bases. This TCR came from an adult in good health. This material consisted of peripheral blood, taken on day 0 of AZD1222 vaccination. The CDR3 spells CASSLRQGFTGELFF. CDR3 nucleotide sequence: TGTGCCAGTAGTTTACGACAGGGGTTCACCGGGGAGCTGTTTTTT.